Sequencing of this T cell receptor (beta chain) was carried out in a study of cytomegalovirus exposure and HLA in healthy donors. Overall study: The same platform as the approximately 660 first-cohort repertoires was used for the roughly 130 validation repertoires, a later analysis reported. Study results and limitations: Associated with cytomegalovirus, according to the listing, were fewer than 200 TCR beta chains. In the 120 validation repertoires, about 94% of cluster scores exceeded 0, per a later analysis.

A remark on this clone: Antigen unknown.

It was the approximately 130-subject validation cohort, separate from the approximately 700-subject first cohort, to which the donors belonged. Produced via immunoSEQ multiplex PCR; TCRdb's table is partial and in-frame only. The sample lists 140,000 to 150,000 clones; just over 90% were seen once. The sequence derives from a young man in good health and CMV-seronegative. The sequencing input was PBMCs.

CDR3 sequence reads: CASSLQGYNEKLFF. The CDR3 DNA is TGCGCCAGCAGCTTGCAGGGGTATAATGAAAAACTGTTTTTT. This chain joins TRBV5-1 and TRBJ1-4; a possible D gene is TRBD1 (6 bases). V lost 1 base and J 4 bases, leaving 8 bases between the germline ends. This CDR3 comprises 14 residues. Germline V CDR1 and CDR2: SGHRS, YFSETQ.